This T cell receptor beta chain was retrieved from a study of blood T cell repertoires in COVID-19 (TCRdb year 2020). Describing the broader study: The collaborator samples originated in the United States, Italy and Spain and spanned the acute and convalescent phases of COVID-19. The material from the prospective study consisted of cDNA or gDNA derived from T cells, B-cell-depleted T cells, or PBMCs. Subjects who had been exposed to COVID-19, were actively infected with it, or had recovered from it provided the deeply sampled blood TCRbeta repertoires that made up the dataset. The repertoires were released in a freely available public database intended as a resource for research on the immune response to SARS-CoV-2. Samples were obtained from the ongoing ImmuneRACE study (first 160 participants) and from over 1,000 subjects provided by 6 global collaborators. The sample metadata nearly always contained a de-identified subject ID, COVID-19 status, age in years and sex. HLA class I and class II types, where available, came from metadata supplied by the sample provider rather than from assay-based typing. Results the study describes overall, beyond this receptor: The amount of clinical and demographic metadata varied by source and participant and was provided uncurated.

A note on this clone: Its cognate antigen has yet to be identified. No clone much larger than this one lies a single base away; base qualities are absent.

TCRbeta CDR3 regions were amplified from genomic DNA by means of the immunoSEQ Assay, a bias-controlled multiplex PCR. As for the authors' bioinformatics: Nucleated cell counts per sample were estimated from amplification of reference gene primers within the assay. Sequence reads were collapsed and filtered to measure the absolute abundance of every unique TCRbeta CDR3 rearrangement. Productive Simpson clonality was computed per sample as the square root of Simpson's diversity index over productive rearrangements. The table comes from immuneACCESS by way of TCRdb, which keeps in-frame sequences with V and J called. Part of the clones is missing from these tables; in studies checked, under half for an unresolved V gene and the rest for unknown reasons. V and J calls and clone size come straight from that table; D and trimming were deduced from the DNA. The sample data list under 250,000 clones, and around four fifths of these were observed just once. In total, the top ten clones hold around 7.9% of the sample.

Inclusive of the bounding cysteine and phenylalanine, the CDR3 is 14 residues long. Only CDR3 DNA is held: 42 bases, read in frame from base 1. V is shortened by 10 bases, J by 6 bases, and the region joining them spans 21 bases. The germline V gene yields ENHRY for CDR1 and SYGVKD for CDR2. Collaborating institutions collected whole blood in K2EDTA tubes following their own protocols. Collaborator samples were shipped for TCRbeta analysis as frozen whole blood, isolated PBMCs, or DNA extracted from either sample type. Source material: peripheral blood. The sequence is built from TRBV10-3 and TRBJ1-1, and possibly TRBD1, on 6 matching bases. The clonotype comes from a man aged 40-49 years with active or convalescent COVID-19. The CDR3 amino acid sequence is: CASRAGGRASEAFF. The nucleotide sequence reads TGTGCCAGTAGAGCTGGGGGCAGGGCATCTGAAGCTTTCTTT.